The clone carrying this T cell receptor (beta chain) was found a few times. Purity of each sorted population was above 98%. This specimen belongs to a study of beta chain features in type 1 diabetes. The study reverse transcribed the entire isolated RNA, so it sequenced expressed TCRB transcripts. TCRdb's table, derived via immunoSEQ multiplex PCR, lists solely in-frame clones and lacks some. The top ten clones hold 0.55% to 0.75% of a sample with about 140,000 clones, about 9.1% of them seen once. CDR1 and CDR2 from the germline V gene are SGHRS and YFSETQ. V was trimmed by 3 bases and J by 7 bases, leaving 13 bases between them. This CDR3 is 14 amino acids long.

The V and J genes are TRBV5-1 and TRBJ1-4; D possibly corresponds to TRBD1 (5 bases). The sequencing sample was made of central memory CD4+ T cells from blood. The TCR sequence derives from a woman between 40 and 50 years old in good health. The CDR3 DNA sequence: TGCGCCAGCAGCTCATCAGGGCAGGGTGAAAAACTGTTTTTT. Amino acid sequence: CASSSSGQGEKLFF.